The 25 T cell receptor beta chains below come from one sample, sequenced in a study of blood T cell repertoires in COVID-19. The data were produced by immunoSEQ multiplex PCR, yet TCRdb's version contains in-frame clones alone and is incomplete. The sample shows fewer than 150,000 clones, about four fifths of them seen only once. The sample was peripheral blood. The receptors here all came from a human donor in a cohort sampled during active COVID-19.

This clone was seen a single time. The chain uses TRBV27 and TRBJ1-6; 9 nucleotides align to TRBD1. The CDR3 spans 15 residues. The germline CDR1 and CDR2 sequences are MNHEY and SMNVEV (reference sequence). The V and J ends lost 5 bases and 9 bases, in that order; junction bases with no gene match: 8. CDR3 in DNA: TGTGCCAGCAGTCAAAGGGACAGGGTCGGTTCACCCCTCCACTTT. It yields the protein CASSQRDRVGSPLHF.

J is TRBJ2-1 and V is TRBV2; 11 bases line up with TRBD2. After removal of 6 bases from V and 2 bases from J, the junction contained 3 bases not matched to a gene. CDR1 is SNHLY and CDR2 is FYNNEI in the germline V gene. The CDR3 is 15 amino acids. The CDR3: CASSPSGGPYNEQFF. The CDR3, as DNA: TGTGCCAGCAGCCCTAGCGGGGGGCCCTACAATGAGCAGTTCTTC.

The J gene is TRBJ2-7, the V gene TRBV18; D ambiguous. V dropped 3 bases and J dropped 4 bases, with 10 bases sitting between them. The CDR3 has 13 residues. Germline V gene sequence: CDR1 KGHSH, CDR2 LQKENI. The CDR3 sequence is CASSPFANYEQYF. The CDR3 DNA sequence: TGTGCCAGCTCACCGTTCGCTAATTACGAGCAGTACTTC.

CDR3 coding DNA: TGCGCCAGCAGCCCATCGCCGGACGGGAGAAACACTGAAGCTTTCTTT. Translated: CASSPSPDGRNTEAFF. This chain links TRBV5-1 with TRBJ1-1; D remains ambiguous. V was shortened by 4 bases and J by 2 bases, with 18 bases between the two germline ends. This CDR3 contains 16 residues. Germline V lookup: CDR1 SGHRS, CDR2 YFSETQ.

The chain uses TRBV2 and TRBJ1-6; 8 positions agree with TRBD1. V lost 8 bases and J lost 10; bases outside the gene matches: 7. The CDR3 spans 13 residues. Germline-derived CDR1 and CDR2 are SNHLY and FYNNEI. CDR3 DNA: TGTGCCAGCGGCGAGGACAGGGACTCACCCCTCCACTTT. Its translation is CASGEDRDSPLHF. The variable domain in full, with the rest retrieved from reference TRBV2 and TRBJ1-6, is EPEVTQTPSHQVTQMGQEVILRCVPISNHLYFYWYRQILGQKVEFLVSFYNNEISEKSEIFDDQFSVERPDGSNFTLKIRSTKLEDSAMYFCASGEDRDSPLHFGNGTRLTVT.

The chain combines TRBV11-2 with TRBJ1-5, with D hard to call. Germline V gives CDR1 SGHAT, CDR2 FQNNGV. V was trimmed by 5 bases and J by 0 bases, leaving 20 bases between them. This CDR3 is built from 18 residues. CDR3 region: CASSPPVEGVYSNQPQHF. The CDR3 nucleotides read TGTGCCAGCAGCCCCCCGGTCGAGGGAGTCTATAGCAATCAGCCCCAGCATTTT.

The chain employs TRBV5-1 and TRBJ1-2; D unclear. Deletions cut 5 bases from V and 0 bases from J, with 14 bases between. The CDR3 runs to 15 residues. Germline V gives CDR1 SGHRS, CDR2 YFSETQ. CDR3 amino acids: CASSSSTGTNYGYTF. For the CDR3, the DNA is TGCGCCAGCAGTTCAAGTACGGGAACTAACTATGGCTACACCTTC.

The J gene is TRBJ2-1, the V gene TRBV6-4; 10 bases are shared with TRBD2. This CDR3 has 15 residues. V dropped 7 bases and J dropped 7; count of bases not matched to a gene: 10. Per the germline V gene, CDR1 is MRHNA and CDR2 is SNTAGT. The CDR3 DNA sequence: TGTGCCAGCACTTTGGTAGCGGGGGGCGGGAATGAGCAGTTCTTC. Translation: CASTLVAGGGNEQFF.

This chain uses TRBV15 with TRBJ1-2; 7 bases match TRBD1. Germline values: CDR1 LNHNV, CDR2 YYDKDF (reference sequence). Trimming at V came to 3 bases and at J to 3 bases, leaving 4 bases not matched to a gene. The CDR3 covers 14 residues. Here the CDR3 DNA reads TGTGCCACCAGCAGCGGGCAGGGGGACTATGGCTACACCTTC. It encodes CATSSGQGDYGYTF. Complete variable domain (other parts from reference TRBV15 and TRBJ1-2): DAMVIQNPRYQVTQFGKPVTLSCSQTLNHNVMYWYQQKSSQAPKLLFHYYDKDFNNEADTPDNFQSRRPNTSFCFLDIRSPGLGDTAMYLCATSSGQGDYGYTFGSGTRLTVV.

The chain couples TRBV10-2 to TRBJ2-1; D uncertain. This CDR3 comprises 15 residues. Trimming took off 0 bases at V and 1 base at J, with 7 bases between the two ends. Germline values: CDR1 WSHSY, CDR2 SAAADI. This CDR3 reads CASSESLRSYNEQFF. CDR3 sequence (DNA): TGCGCCAGCAGTGAGTCACTGCGGTCCTACAATGAGCAGTTCTTC.

J is TRBJ2-1 and V is TRBV12-5; 11 bases match TRBD2. J was trimmed by 1 base and V by 1 base; bases with no gene match: 3. The V gene's germline CDR1 is LGHNT and CDR2 FRNRAP. The CDR3 contains 17 residues. CDR3 region: CASGLALAGGSYNEQFF. The DNA of the CDR3 is TGTGCTAGTGGTTTGGCCTTAGCGGGGGGGTCCTACAATGAGCAGTTCTTC.

The chain is built from TRBV5-8 and TRBJ1-2; tentative D call: TRBD1 (5 bases). Trimming shortened V by 0 bases and J by 8 bases, and 17 bases separated the two germline ends. The length of the CDR3 is 15 residues. From germline, CDR1 is SGHTS and CDR2 YDEGEE. As DNA, the CDR3 is TGTGCCAGCAGCTTGGGGGGCCCAACAGGACGGGGCTACACCTTC. Protein product: CASSLGGPTGRGYTF.

The chain recombines TRBV5-1 with TRBJ1-2; 11 bases fit TRBD1. The CDR3 sequence is 15 residues long. The germline gives CDR1 SGHRS, CDR2 YFSETQ. The trim removed 4 bases at V and 6 bases at J, leaving 8 bases unmatched. The CDR3 protein is CASSLYQGQGDGYTF. The CDR3, as DNA: TGCGCCAGCAGCCTATACCAGGGACAGGGGGATGGCTACACCTTC.

The chain recombines TRBV11-3 with TRBJ2-1; 12 positions agree with TRBD2. The germline V gene has CDR1 SGHNT and CDR2 YENEEA. The CDR3 is 16 amino acids. Trimming removed 0 bases from V and 10 bases from J; junction bases left unmatched: 7. In nucleotides, the CDR3 is TGTGCCAGCAGCTTAGATGCTAGCGGGGGGGTTGGGGAGCAGTTCTTC. It translates to CASSLDASGGVGEQFF.

The V gene is TRBV5-1, the J gene TRBJ1-1; D is undetermined. V lost 0 bases and J lost 0, with 6 bases in between. CDR3 size: 14 residues. CDR1 is SGHRS and CDR2 is YFSETQ in the germline V gene. CDR3 nucleotide sequence: TGCGCCAGCAGCTTGGACAGCATGAACACTGAAGCTTTCTTT. It is translated as CASSLDSMNTEAFF.

This chain links TRBV9 with TRBJ2-3; D gene uncertain. The CDR3 loop spans 14 amino acids. The V end lost 1 base, the J end lost 2 bases, and 8 bases lay between the germline ends. Germline V gives CDR1 SGDLS, CDR2 YYNGEE. The CDR3 region has the DNA TGTGCCAGCAGCGTACTGGGCAACACAGATACGCAGTATTTT. Its translation is CASSVLGNTDTQYF.

The chain couples TRBV23-1 to TRBJ2-7, with 8 bases identical to TRBD2. TRBV23-1 is noted as an ORF with a role that remains uncertain. V trimming: 6 bases; J trimming: 0 bases; junction bases outside the gene matches: 7. This CDR3 spans 15 amino acids. In nucleotides, the CDR3 is TGCGCCAGCAGCGCAAACGGGGGGGACTCCTACGAGCAGTACTTC. It codes for CASSANGGDSYEQYF.

V usage is TRBV11-2 and J usage is TRBJ1-1, with D possibly matching TRBD1 (6 bases). Germline V gives CDR1 SGHAT, CDR2 FQNNGV. This CDR3 region has 14 residues. V was pared by 9 bases and J by 4 bases, with 18 bases between. CDR3 sequence: CASSADRYSTEAFF. For the CDR3, the DNA is TGTGCCAGTTCCGCGGACAGATATTCCACTGAAGCTTTCTTT.

This chain uses TRBV5-1 with TRBJ1-1; D is possibly TRBD1 (6 bases). The CDR3 covers 15 residues. Trimming stripped 3 bases from V and 2 bases from J, with 14 bases between. The germline CDR1 and CDR2 sequences are SGHRS and YFSETQ. CDR3 coding DNA: TGCGCCAGCAGCTACGATGGACAGCCCAACACTGAAGCTTTCTTT. Amino acid sequence: CASSYDGQPNTEAFF.

This chain uses TRBV6-5 with TRBJ2-7; D not resolved. The CDR3 extends over 13 amino acids. The V end was cut by 8 bases, the J end by 0 bases, with 11 bases between. Germline loops: CDR1 MNHEY, CDR2 SVGAGI. Written as DNA, the CDR3 is TGTGCCAGCTCTGGTAGAAACTCCTACGAGCAGTACTTC. Amino acid sequence: CASSGRNSYEQYF.

This sequence joins TRBV3-1 (or the pseudogene TRBV3-2) and TRBJ2-3, with D unresolved. CDR1 LGHDT and CDR2 YNNKEL come from the germline V gene (reference sequence). Trimming removed 6 bases at V and 7 bases at J, with 17 bases between. The CDR3 contains 14 residues. As DNA, the CDR3 is TGTGCCAGCAGTCCTACCGGTCTACCTCATACGCAGTATTTT. This translates into CASSPTGLPHTQYF.

The chain carries TRBV6-6 and TRBJ2-7, with TRBD2 matching 12 bases. The J segment lost 3 bases and the V segment lost 2 bases, leaving 5 bases of the junction unmatched. This CDR3 has 16 amino acids. Germline V lookup: CDR1 MNHNY, CDR2 SVGAGI (reference sequence). CDR3 bases: TGTGCCAGCAGTTACGGCATGACTAGCGGGGGCTACGAGCAGTACTTC. Its translation is CASSYGMTSGGYEQYF.

This clone was detected once. This chain uses TRBV4-1 with TRBJ2-5; possible D gene TRBD1, 5 bases. Trimming shortened V by 0 bases and J by 3 bases, and 11 bases separated the two germline ends. The CDR3 covers 15 residues. Germline V gene data show CDR1 as MGHRA and CDR2 as YSYEKL. The CDR3 here is CASSQDSDSKETQYF. DNA of the CDR3: TGCGCCAGCAGCCAAGACAGCGACAGTAAAGAGACCCAGTACTTC.

The V gene is TRBV10-2, the J gene TRBJ1-2; D gene unclear. The germline gives CDR1 WSHSY, CDR2 SAAADI. The CDR3 has 14 amino acids. V lost 2 bases and J lost 8, with 15 bases in between. The CDR3 bases are TGCGCCAGCAGTGAGCCAGCCGATGGCGGGGGCTACACCTTC. Translating it yields CASSEPADGGGYTF.

This chain connects TRBV7-8 to TRBJ1-1; tentatively, D is TRBD1 (6 bases). Trimming removed 4 bases from V and 0 bases from J, with 15 bases in between. From germline, CDR1 is SGHVS and CDR2 FQNEAQ. The CDR3 covers 16 residues. In DNA form, the CDR3 reads TGTGCCAGCAGCTCAGGGGCCAGGGCGATGAACACTGAAGCTTTCTTT. Translation: CASSSGARAMNTEAFF.